This section outlines one T cell receptor (beta chain) sequence together with its context. The antigen is undetermined. J gave up 7 bases and V 3 bases, and 5 bases lay outside the gene matches. Germline V gene data show CDR1 as PRHDT and CDR2 as FYEKMQ (reference sequence). The CDR3 loop spans 13 amino acids. Single viable CD3+CD4+CD8-CD45RO+ cells were sorted as the memory CD4+ T cells. This sample stems from a study of memory CD4+ T cells and cytomegalovirus serostatus. General observations from the study: Suggested: most of the CMV-linked TCR signature lies in CD4+ memory cells.

Profiled with immunoSEQ multiplex PCR; TCRdb holds only in-frame clones, not every one. The sample comprises about 41,000 clones, roughly three quarters of which are singletons, and approximately 0.73% rests with the top ten. Specimen: memory CD4+ T cells from blood. The V and J genes are TRBV13 and TRBJ2-5; 7 positions match TRBD2. The source is an adult in good health and CMV-seronegative. CDR3 amino acids: CASSFGLVGTQYF. The CDR3 DNA follows: TGTGCCAGCAGCTTCGGACTAGTTGGGACCCAGTACTTC.